The clone carrying this T cell receptor beta chain showed up just a few times. This entry comes from a study of read filtering for tumor transcriptome and immune sequencing. This CDR3 spans 13 amino acids. Germline V CDR1 and CDR2: SGHTA, FQGNSA. The V end was cut by 1 base, the J end by 7 bases, with 10 bases between. The library was built from approximately 400 ng RNA with molecular barcoded adaptors for alpha/delta and beta/gamma chains. TCRdb processed the reads anew with MiXCR; each CDR3 protein has one entry. This sample has approximately 150,000 distinct CDR3 sequences; 13% occur once, and the top ten carry around 8.2%.

This chain connects TRBV7-2 to TRBJ1-1; maybe TRBD1 (6 bases). The clonotype originates from a donor over 35 with multiple myeloma. The material sequenced was a population of CD138-negative cells sorted from bone marrow. CDR3 loop: CASSLDPDSEAFF. Written as DNA, the CDR3 is TGTGCCAGCAGCTTAGATCCGGACAGTGAAGCTTTCTTT.